Below, 3 T cell receptor beta chains from the same sample are listed, as sequenced in a study of blood T cell repertoires in COVID-19. The protocol was immunoSEQ multiplex PCR, while the TCRdb copy is restricted to in-frame clones and leaves out a portion. There are 250,000 or so clones in the sample; around 83% occur only once, and 1.9% lies in the top ten. The source material was peripheral blood. These receptor sequences come from a man younger than 45 who had recovered from COVID-19.

This chain connects TRBV11-2 to TRBJ2-5; no clear D. CDR1 SGHAT and CDR2 FQNNGV come from the germline V gene. Trimming removed 5 bases from V and 7 bases from J, with 20 bases in between. The CDR3 contains 15 residues. The DNA of the CDR3 is TGTGCCAGCAGCCAAACTCTGGCACCTACGGGGACCCAGTACTTC. Amino acids: CASSQTLAPTGTQYF.

The V and J genes are TRBV27 and TRBJ1-2; maybe TRBD1 (5 bases). V shed 5 bases and J shed 8 bases, with 15 bases lying between them. From germline, CDR1 is MNHEY and CDR2 SMNVEV (reference sequence). The CDR3 extends over 13 amino acids. CDR3: CASSLNSGFGYTF. The CDR3 DNA reads TGTGCCAGCAGTCTGAACTCAGGGTTCGGCTACACCTTC.

The chain joins TRBV18 to TRBJ1-6; unclear D gene. The CDR3 covers 14 residues. From germline, CDR1 is KGHSH and CDR2 LQKENI. V was pared by 5 bases and J by 0 bases, with 5 bases between. The CDR3 nucleotides read TGTGCCAGCTCAACTAGCTCCTATAATTCACCCCTCCACTTT. Translated: CASSTSSYNSPLHF.